This TCR beta chain was observed in a study of T cell responses to AZD1222 COVID-19 vaccine. Data came from immunoSEQ multiplex PCR; TCRdb stores just in-frame clones and leaves some out. The sample has about 120,000 clones, approximately 90% seen once. Points on this clone: Antigen: not known.

The V end lost 8 bases, the J end lost 3 bases, and 12 bases lay between the germline ends. Germline V gene data show CDR1 as MNHEY and CDR2 as SVGAGI. The CDR3 runs 13 residues. Notes on the study in general: Two AZD1222 administrations were followed by greater Spike-specific TCR breadth and depth. The study sampled repertoires only after the peak T cell response.

The rearrangement joins TRBV6-5 to TRBJ2-3; TRBD1 or TRBD2 may be the D gene (6 bases each). The clonotype originates from an adult in good health. The specimen comprised peripheral blood, sampled on day 0 of AZD1222 vaccination. CDR3 sequence (DNA): TGTGCCAGCGAGACGGGGGCGACAGATACGCAGTATTTT. It translates to CASETGATDTQYF.